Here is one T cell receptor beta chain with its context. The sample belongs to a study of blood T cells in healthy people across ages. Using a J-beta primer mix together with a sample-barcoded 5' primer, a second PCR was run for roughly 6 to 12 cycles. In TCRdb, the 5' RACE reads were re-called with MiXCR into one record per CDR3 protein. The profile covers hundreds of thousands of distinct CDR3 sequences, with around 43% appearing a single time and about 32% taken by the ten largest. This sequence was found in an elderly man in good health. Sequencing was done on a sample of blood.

CDR3 sequence reads: CSARDPGADSGANVLTF. As DNA, the CDR3 is TGCAGTGCTAGAGATCCAGGGGCCGACTCTGGGGCCAACGTCCTGACTTTC. The rearrangement joins TRBV20-1 to TRBJ2-6, with a weak D call TRBD1 (6 bases). Germline CDR1 and CDR2: DFQATT and SNEGSKA (reference sequence). The V end lost 0 bases, the J end lost 0 bases, and 12 bases lay between the germline ends. The length of the CDR3 is 17 residues.